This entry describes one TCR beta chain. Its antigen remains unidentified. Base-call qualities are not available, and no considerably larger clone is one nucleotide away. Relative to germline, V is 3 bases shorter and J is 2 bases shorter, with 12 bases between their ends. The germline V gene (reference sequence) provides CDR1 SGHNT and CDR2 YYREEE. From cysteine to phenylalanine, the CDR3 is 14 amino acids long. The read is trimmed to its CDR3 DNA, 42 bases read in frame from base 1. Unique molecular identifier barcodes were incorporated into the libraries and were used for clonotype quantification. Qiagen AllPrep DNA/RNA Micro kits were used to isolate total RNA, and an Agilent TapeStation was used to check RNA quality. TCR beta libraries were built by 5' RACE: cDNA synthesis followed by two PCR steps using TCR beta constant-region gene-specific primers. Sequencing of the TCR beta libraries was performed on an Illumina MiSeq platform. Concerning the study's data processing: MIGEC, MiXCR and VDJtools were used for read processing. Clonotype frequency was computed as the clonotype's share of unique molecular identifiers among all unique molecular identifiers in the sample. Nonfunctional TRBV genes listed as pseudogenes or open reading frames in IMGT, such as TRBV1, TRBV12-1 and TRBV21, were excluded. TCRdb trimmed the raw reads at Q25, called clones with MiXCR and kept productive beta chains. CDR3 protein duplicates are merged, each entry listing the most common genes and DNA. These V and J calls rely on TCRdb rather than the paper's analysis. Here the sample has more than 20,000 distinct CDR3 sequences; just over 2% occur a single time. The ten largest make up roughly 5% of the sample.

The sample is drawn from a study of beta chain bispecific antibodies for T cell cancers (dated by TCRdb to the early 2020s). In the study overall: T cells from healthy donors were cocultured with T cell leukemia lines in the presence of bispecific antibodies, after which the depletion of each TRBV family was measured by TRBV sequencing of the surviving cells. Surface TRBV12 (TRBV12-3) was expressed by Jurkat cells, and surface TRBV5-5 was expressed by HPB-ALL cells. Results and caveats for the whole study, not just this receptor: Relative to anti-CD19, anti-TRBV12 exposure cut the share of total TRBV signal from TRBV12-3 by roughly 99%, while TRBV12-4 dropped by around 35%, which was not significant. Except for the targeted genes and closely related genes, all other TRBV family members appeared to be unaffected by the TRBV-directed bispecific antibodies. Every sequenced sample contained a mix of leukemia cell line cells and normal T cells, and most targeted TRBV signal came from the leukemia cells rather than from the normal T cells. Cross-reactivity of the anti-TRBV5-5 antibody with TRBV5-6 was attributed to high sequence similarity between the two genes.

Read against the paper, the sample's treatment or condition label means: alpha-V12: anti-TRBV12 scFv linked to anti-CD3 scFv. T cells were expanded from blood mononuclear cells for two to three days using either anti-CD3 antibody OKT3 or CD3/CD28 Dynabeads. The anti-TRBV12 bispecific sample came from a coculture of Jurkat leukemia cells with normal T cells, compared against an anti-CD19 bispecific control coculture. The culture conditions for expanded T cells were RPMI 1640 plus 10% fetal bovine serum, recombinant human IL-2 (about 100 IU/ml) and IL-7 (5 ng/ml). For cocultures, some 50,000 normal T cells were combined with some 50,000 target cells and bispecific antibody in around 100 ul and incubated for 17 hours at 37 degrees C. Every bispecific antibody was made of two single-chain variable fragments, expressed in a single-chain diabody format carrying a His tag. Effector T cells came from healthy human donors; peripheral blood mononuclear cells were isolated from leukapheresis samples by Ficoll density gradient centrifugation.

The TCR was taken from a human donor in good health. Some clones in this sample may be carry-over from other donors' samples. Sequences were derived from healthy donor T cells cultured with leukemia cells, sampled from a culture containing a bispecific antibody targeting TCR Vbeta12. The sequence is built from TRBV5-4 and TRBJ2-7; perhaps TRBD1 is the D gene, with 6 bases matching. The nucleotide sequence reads TGTGCCAGCAGCTCCCGGGACACTCCCTACGAGCAGTACTTC. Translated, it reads CASSSRDTPYEQYF.